The clone carrying this TCR beta chain came up once. Antigen: not known. This specimen belongs to a study of cytomegalovirus exposure and HLA in healthy donors. Broader study findings: Some V segments, including TRBV6-2 and TRBV6-3, were excluded as indistinguishable. Later on, an analysis found that several of the most significant clusters appeared to be linked to common viral pathogens, which included parvovirus B19. Cytomegalovirus association was listed for roughly 160 TCR beta chains.

Germline values: CDR1 MNHEY, CDR2 SMNVEV (reference sequence). The CDR3 loop spans 13 amino acids. V was trimmed by 10 bases and J by 4 bases, leaving 17 bases between them. The PCR ran on 60 Vbeta and 13 Jbeta primers. Generated by immunoSEQ multiplex PCR, the TCRdb table keeps only in-frame clones and is missing some. The sample lists roughly 140,000 clones, around 66% seen once, with over 2.5% in the top ten. These donors counted as nominally healthy when sampled, but unrecorded immune exposures were likely. This chain links TRBV27 with TRBJ2-7; D may correspond to TRBD1 or TRBD2 (5 bases each). The receptor comes from a woman aged 30 to 39 in good health and CMV-seropositive. The sequenced sample was PBMCs. The CDR3 coding sequence is TGTGCCACCAGAGGGGATTTGCTTTACGAGCAGTACTTC. It encodes CATRGDLLYEQYF.